The present TCR beta chain was sequenced within a study of beta chain features in type 1 diabetes (dated by TCRdb to 2016 to 2018). Describing the broader study: Patients and healthy donors did not differ in mean age, gender distribution, total cell number or subset yield. A total of just under 110,000,000 sorted cells were examined across all samples, and RNA yield correlated strongly with the number of cells per subset. In the study, recently diagnosed type 1 diabetes patients and matched healthy donors were compared on the TCRB repertoires of their sorted circulating CD4+ T cell subsets. Regulatory and stem cell-like memory subsets were isolated from only 8 patients and roughly 8 healthy donors, whereas naive and central memory subsets came from all 30 or so donors. What the study reported, not specific to this receptor: Because small numbers of individuals were included in the HLA sub-analyses, any influence of HLA type on TCRB rearrangement was left unresolved. Shorter templates might be favored by PCR, yet because patient and control samples were amplified and corrected together, any such skew would affect both groups equally. At VDJ recombination sites, patients with type 1 diabetes made fewer insertions and deleted more nucleotides, a pattern implying thymic rearrangement abnormalities. Because cDNA rather than genomic DNA was sequenced, highly expressing activated cells could have been over-represented, although no difference in activation and CD3 levels was found between groups. In all four CD4+ subsets, TCRB CDR3 length was moderately but significantly shorter in type 1 diabetes patients. Naive, central memory and regulatory TCRB repertoires appeared more similar among patients than among healthy donors.

The entire amount of isolated RNA was reverse transcribed using the High Capacity cDNA Reverse Transcription Kit, so the sequenced TCRB transcripts were expressed ones. Deep immunoSEQ sequencing was applied to naive, central memory and regulatory T cell samples, giving an average of roughly 3.5 million total reads per sample. Sorted cells were lysed in RLT buffer, and RNA was extracted using DNase-treated RNeasy Micro or Mini kits according to cell number. To prevent cross-contamination, every cell subset was processed on its own, while patient and healthy donor samples were processed together. The immunoSEQ multiplex PCR was used to amplify TCRB sequences from cDNA, generating 87-bp fragments that spanned the CDR3 region. Amplicons were sequenced on the Illumina HiSeq platform. As for how the authors treated the data: PCR bias was corrected computationally using synthetic template baselines, and reads within Hamming distance 2 were collapsed, with unmergeable singletons discarded. Reads were aligned against IMGT to assign V, D and J genes, CDR3 length and insertions or deletions at six rearrangement sites. Within each subset, clonotype counts were normalized to sorted cell number, after which true diversity and Gini coefficients were computed with the tcR R package. Repertoire sharing was quantified using the overlap coefficient calculated on TCRB nucleotide sequences. Out-of-frame TCRB sequences from naive cells were analyzed as a proxy for the pre-selection repertoire. The table comes from immuneACCESS by way of TCRdb, which keeps in-frame sequences with V and J called. Part of the clones is missing from these tables; in studies checked, under half for an unresolved V gene and the rest for unknown reasons. D and trimming come from the DNA, and the V and J calls and clone size come from that table. The sample yields around 260,000 clones; about a fifth were counted once. About 0.027% of the sample is held by the ten biggest clonotypes.

This clone was observed a few times. Its antigen has not been determined. No base-level quality is on record; no much larger clone is a single base apart. Each donor gave one peripheral blood draw, about 110 mL on average, collected into heparinised tubes. A BD FACSAria II and a panel including CD45RO, CCR7, CD25, CD127, CD95 and CD27 were used to sort naive, central memory, regulatory and stem cell-like memory CD4+ T cells. Every sorted population had a purity above 98%. PBMCs were separated immediately by Lymphoprep density gradient centrifugation and were stained directly, without being cultured. To minimize batch effects, samples were stained and sorted in pairs, one healthy donor with one patient per experiment. Sequencing was carried out using naive CD4+ T cells from blood. In the paper's terms, the cell subset or site label means: true naive CD4+ T cells. The clonotype comes from a woman in her thirties or forties with type 1 diabetes.

CDR3 reads: CASSLQGWDEQFF. The nucleotide sequence is TGTGCCAGCAGTTTACAGGGATGGGATGAGCAGTTCTTC. Rearrangement joined TRBV6-6 to TRBJ2-1; TRBD1 might be the D gene, on 6 matching bases. Trimming takes 4 bases from V and 8 bases from J, and the germline ends sit 12 bases apart. Sequences MNHNY (CDR1) and SVGAGI (CDR2) are obtained from the germline V gene (reference sequence). The CDR3 holds 13 amino acids from the cysteine to the phenylalanine. Here the CDR3 DNA is all that survives: 39 bases in frame from base 1.